One and the same sample provided the 20 T cell receptor beta chains below, sequenced in a study of T cell clones after liver transplantation. TCRdb's copy holds only in-frame clones and misses some; the assay was immunoSEQ multiplex PCR. The table shows roughly 55,000 clones, with approximately 71% occurring only once. Sequencing used CD4+ T cells from blood, obtained approximately 54 months after liver transplant. Every receptor here comes from a human patient who received a liver transplant. Part of the T cell pool may stem from the graft donor.

The chain couples TRBV6-4 to TRBJ2-3; no clear D. The V and J ends lost 4 bases and 0 bases respectively, with 17 bases between them. Looked up from germline, CDR1 is MRHNA and CDR2 is SNTAGT. The CDR3 consists of 17 residues. The CDR3 here is CASSASARISSTDTQYF. CDR3 bases: TGTGCCAGCAGTGCATCCGCCAGGATAAGCAGCACAGATACGCAGTATTTT.

This rearrangement joins TRBV4-1 to TRBJ2-4; 7 positions agree with TRBD2. Per germline, CDR1 MGHRA and CDR2 YSYEKL. The trim removed 4 bases at V and 0 bases at J, leaving 6 bases unmatched. CDR3 length equals 16 residues. The CDR3 loop is CASSRGGHLAKNIQYF. In nucleotides, the CDR3 is TGCGCCAGCAGCCGGGGAGGGCATCTAGCCAAAAACATTCAGTACTTC.

The chain uses TRBV2 and TRBJ2-5, with 9 positions matching TRBD1. This CDR3 has 14 residues. The V segment lost 3 bases and the J segment 7 bases; nucleotides outside the gene matches: 6. Germline CDR1 is SNHLY and CDR2 is FYNNEI. CDR3 coding DNA: TGTGCCAGCAGTGAGGGACAGGGTAGAGGGACCCAGTACTTC. Translated, it gives CASSEGQGRGTQYF. Full variable domain (missing parts from reference TRBV2 and TRBJ2-5): EPEVTQTPSHQVTQMGQEVILRCVPISNHLYFYWYRQILGQKVEFLVSFYNNEISEKSEIFDDQFSVERPDGSNFTLKIRSTKLEDSAMYFCASSEGQGRGTQYFGPGTRLLVL.

The chain uses TRBV6-5 and TRBJ1-5, with 9 bases identical to TRBD1. The V segment lost 6 bases and the J segment 5 bases; nucleotides outside the gene matches: 2. Germline V CDR1 and CDR2: MNHEY, SVGAGI. The CDR3 has 13 amino acids. The CDR3 DNA reads as TGTGCCAGCAGGAGGGACAGGGATCAGCCCCAGCATTTT. It encodes CASRRDRDQPQHF.

The chain employs TRBV28 and TRBJ2-7; D might be TRBD2 (5 bases). Trimming took off 4 bases at V and 4 bases at J, with 5 bases between the two ends. The germline V gene encodes CDR1 MDHEN and CDR2 SYDVKM. CDR3 length: 11 amino acids. The CDR3 spells CASSSGYEQYF. For the CDR3, the DNA is TGTGCCAGCAGTTCGGGATACGAGCAGTACTTC. Using reference TRBV28 and TRBJ2-7 for the parts outside the CDR3, the full variable domain is DVKVTQSSRYLVKRTGEKVFLECVQDMDHENMFWYRQDPGLGLRLIYFSYDVKMKEKGDIPEGYSVSREKKERFSLILESASTNQTSMYLCASSSGYEQYFGPGTRLTVT.

This chain connects TRBV6-1 to TRBJ1-4; D is unresolved. The CDR3 consists of 13 residues. Germline assignment: CDR1 MNHNS and CDR2 SASEGT. V shed 7 bases and J shed 8 bases, with 14 bases lying between them. The CDR3 protein is CASNQEWREKLFF. The CDR3 DNA reads TGTGCCAGCAACCAGGAATGGAGAGAAAAACTGTTTTTT.

This chain connects TRBV6-5 to TRBJ1-3; D may be TRBD1 (5 bases). The CDR3 is made up of 16 amino acids. CDR1 is MNHEY and CDR2 is SVGAGI in the germline V gene. V was pared by 2 bases and J by 1 base, with 12 bases between. CDR3 DNA sequence: TGTGCCAGCAGTTACGGCGGGGGACGGTCTGGAAACACCATATATTTT. This sequence encodes CASSYGGGRSGNTIYF.

This clone was counted ten times or more. The genes are TRBV6-1 and TRBJ2-7; 8 bases align to TRBD1. Germline CDR1 reads MNHNS; CDR2 reads SASEGT. After removal of 4 bases from V and 1 base from J, the junction contained 6 bases not matched to a gene. This CDR3 comprises 15 residues. The CDR3 DNA follows: TGTGCCAGCAGTGCCGTACAGGGGGTTTCCTACGAGCAGTACTTC. It codes for CASSAVQGVSYEQYF.

The genes are TRBV7-9 and TRBJ1-6, with a tentative D call TRBD1 (5 bases). The CDR3 is made up of 15 amino acids. Germline V gene lookup returns CDR1 SEHNR and CDR2 FQNEAQ (reference sequence). Trimming took off 5 bases at V and 10 bases at J, with 18 bases between the two ends. The CDR3 sequence: CASSRSRDVRSPLHF. The CDR3 DNA is TGTGCCAGCAGCCGATCCAGGGACGTACGATCACCCCTCCACTTT.

The chain recombines TRBV6-1 with TRBJ1-6; 7 nucleotides agree with TRBD1. There are 15 residues in the CDR3. Germline CDR1 and CDR2: MNHNS and SASEGT. With V trimmed by 2 bases and J by 6 bases, 4 bases remained unmatched. CDR3: CASSELEGANSPLHF. CDR3 bases: TGTGCCAGCAGTGAATTGGAGGGGGCTAATTCACCCCTCCACTTT.

The chain has TRBV4-2 and TRBJ2-3; TRBD2 agrees at 10 bases. This CDR3 spans 16 amino acids. The trim removed 6 bases at V and 4 bases at J, leaving 10 bases unmatched. The V gene's germline CDR1 is LGHNA and CDR2 YNFKEQ. The CDR3 DNA reads as TGTGCCAGCAGGCCTAGCGGGGGACAGGTTGCAGATACGCAGTATTTT. It specifies CASRPSGGQVADTQYF.

CDR3: CASSYRASTNEKLFF. The DNA of the CDR3 is TGTGCCAGCAGTTACAGGGCCTCAACTAATGAAAAACTGTTTTTT. The rearrangement uses TRBV6-5 and TRBJ1-4; D gene ambiguous. The CDR3 has 15 amino acids. Germline CDR1 and CDR2: MNHEY and SVGAGI. The V and J ends lost 2 bases and 0 bases respectively, with 7 bases between them.

The rearrangement joins TRBV6-5 to TRBJ1-6; D not resolved. V was trimmed by 3 bases and J by 9 bases, leaving 12 bases between them. This CDR3 has 14 residues. Germline CDR1 reads MNHEY; CDR2 reads SVGAGI. CDR3 sequence reads: CASSYGDPASPLHF. Written as DNA, the CDR3 is TGTGCCAGCAGTTATGGGGATCCGGCTTCACCCCTCCACTTT.

The chain combines TRBV7-6 with TRBJ2-1; TRBD1 aligns across 11 bases. With V trimmed by 3 bases and J by 7 bases, 2 bases remained unmatched. The germline V gene has CDR1 SGHVS and CDR2 FNYEAQ. The CDR3 totals 14 residues. CDR3 loop: CASSFGTGGNEQFF. As DNA, the CDR3 is TGTGCCAGCAGCTTCGGGACAGGGGGAAATGAGCAGTTCTTC.

The chain employs TRBV19 and TRBJ2-7, with 9 bases fitting TRBD1. In germline, CDR1 is LNHDA, CDR2 SQIVND (reference sequence). The CDR3 spans 13 residues. The V gene end was trimmed by 8 bases and the J gene end by 5 bases; junction bases not matched to a gene: 7. The CDR3 spells CASARDRENEQYF. CDR3 coding DNA: TGTGCCAGTGCAAGGGACAGGGAAAACGAGCAGTACTTC.

This clone was picked up a small number of times. The chain couples TRBV6-1 to TRBJ1-5, with D possibly being TRBD1 (6 bases). The germline gives CDR1 MNHNS, CDR2 SASEGT. The CDR3 extends over 15 amino acids. The ends were cut back, 5 bases at V and 1 base at J, with 12 bases in the middle. CDR3 bases: TGTGCCAGCAGTTTCTTAGGACAGAGCAATCAGCCCCAGCATTTT. The encoded protein is CASSFLGQSNQPQHF.

The chain links TRBV14 to TRBJ1-1; D perhaps matches TRBD1 (6 bases). Germline lookup yields CDR1 SGHDN and CDR2 FVKESK. CDR3 length equals 14 residues. Trimming took off 3 bases at V and 12 bases at J, with 20 bases between the two ends. CDR3 region: CASSHLEGGVGSFF. CDR3 DNA: TGTGCCAGCAGCCATCTAGAGGGGGGAGTTGGTTCTTTCTTT.

This clone was recorded only once. This chain connects TRBV6-1 to TRBJ2-1, with D possibly TRBD2 on 6 matching bases. The CDR3 runs to 15 residues. Trimming left V 4 bases short and J 4 bases short, with 14 bases between. Germline V gene data show CDR1 as MNHNS and CDR2 as SASEGT. CDR3 nucleotides: TGTGCCAGCAGTGTCGACGGGGGTGCTTACAATGAGCAGTTCTTC. Translating it yields CASSVDGGAYNEQFF.

On this clone itself: Other DNA sequences of this sample code for an identical CDR3. This sequence joins TRBV11-3 and TRBJ2-6, with D unclear. The germline V gene has CDR1 SGHNT and CDR2 YENEEA. V was pared by 3 bases and J by 0 bases, with 3 bases between. The CDR3 has 14 amino acids. CDR3 sequence: CASSLGSGANVLTF. The CDR3, as DNA: TGTGCCAGCAGCTTGGGCTCTGGGGCCAACGTCCTGACTTTC.

The gene calls are TRBV9 and TRBJ2-3, with 8 positions matching TRBD2. There are 17 residues in the CDR3. The V gene's germline CDR1 is SGDLS and CDR2 YYNGEE. Losses at the gene ends were 0 bases for V and 1 base for J; bases not matched to a gene: 7. In nucleotides, the CDR3 is TGTGCCAGCAGCGTAGTCGGGGGGGCTGCTGGCACAGATACGCAGTATTTT. It specifies CASSVVGGAAGTDTQYF.